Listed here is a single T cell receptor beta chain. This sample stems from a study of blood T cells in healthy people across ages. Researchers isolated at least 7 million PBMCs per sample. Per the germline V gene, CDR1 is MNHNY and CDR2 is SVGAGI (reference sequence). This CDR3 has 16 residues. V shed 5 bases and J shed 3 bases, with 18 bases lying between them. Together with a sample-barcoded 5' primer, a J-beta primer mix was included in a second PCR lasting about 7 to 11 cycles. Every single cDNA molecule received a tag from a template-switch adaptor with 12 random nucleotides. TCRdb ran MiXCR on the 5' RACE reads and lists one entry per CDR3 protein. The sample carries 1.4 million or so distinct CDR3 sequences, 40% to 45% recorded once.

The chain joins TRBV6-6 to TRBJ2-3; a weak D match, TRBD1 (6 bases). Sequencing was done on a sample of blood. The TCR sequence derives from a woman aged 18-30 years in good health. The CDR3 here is CASSPIQGRVTDTQYF. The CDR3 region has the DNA TGTGCCAGCAGTCCGATACAGGGAAGAGTTACAGATACGCAGTATTTT.